These 13 T cell receptor beta chains originate from one sample sequenced in a study of T cell changes during pregnancy in multiple sclerosis. The table came from immunoSEQ multiplex PCR; TCRdb's copy has only in-frame clones and leaves some out. Of tens of thousands of clones in the sample, around 95% were seen once. The sequencing used peripheral blood, collected in the third trimester of pregnancy. The receptors here all came from a female donor in good health, enrolled as a control in a pregnancy study.

The V call is TRBV25-1, the J call TRBJ2-7; 7 bases line up with TRBD2. Germline trimming cut 5 bases from V and 5 bases from J; bases unmatched to any gene: 12. The CDR3 contains 15 residues. The germline gives CDR1 MGHDK, CDR2 SYGVNS. In DNA form, the CDR3 reads TGTGCCAGCAGTCCGCCACTAGCGCCCATTGACGAGCAGTACTTC. Protein: CASSPPLAPIDEQYF.

V gene TRBV6-4 combines with J gene TRBJ2-3; TRBD2 matches at 10 bases. The CDR3 extends over 15 amino acids. The V and J ends lost 5 bases and 1 base, in that order; junction bases with no gene match: 3. In germline, CDR1 is MRHNA, CDR2 SNTAGT. Here the CDR3 reads CASSSLAGGTDTQYF. DNA of the CDR3: TGTGCCAGCAGTTCCCTAGCGGGAGGCACAGATACGCAGTATTTT.

The V and J genes are TRBV19 and TRBJ2-2; D uncertain. Trimming stripped 3 bases from V and 5 bases from J, with 7 bases between. Per the germline V gene, CDR1 is LNHDA and CDR2 is SQIVND (reference sequence). The CDR3 runs to 13 residues. In nucleotides, the CDR3 is TGTGCCAGTAGTATTAGTCCTACCGGGGAGCTGTTTTTT. It is translated as CASSISPTGELFF.

J is TRBJ2-1 and V is TRBV7-9, with 10 positions matching TRBD2. The germline gives CDR1 SEHNR, CDR2 FQNEAQ (reference sequence). This CDR3 has 16 amino acids. V was pared by 5 bases and J by 4 bases, with 8 bases of the junction left unmatched. For the CDR3, the DNA is TGTGCCAGCAGCCCCCCTAGCGGGAGTATATACAATGAGCAGTTCTTC. Its protein product is CASSPPSGSIYNEQFF.

The CDR3 DNA sequence: TGTGCCAGCAGAAGGACTAGCGGGAGATTGACAGATACGCAGTATTTT. It yields the protein CASRRTSGRLTDTQYF. This chain joins TRBV27 and TRBJ2-3, with 13 nucleotides matching TRBD2. V lost 6 bases to trimming and J lost 3 bases; unmatched junction nucleotides: 6. The germline V gene encodes CDR1 MNHEY and CDR2 SMNVEV (reference sequence). The CDR3 length is 16 residues.

The CDR3 loop is CASSPKLYNEQFF. CDR3 DNA: TGTGCCAGCAGCCCGAAACTTTACAATGAGCAGTTCTTC. V and J are TRBV6-5 and TRBJ2-1; no clear D. CDR1 and CDR2 (germline): MNHEY, SVGAGI. The CDR3 totals 13 residues. Trimming took off 6 bases at V and 4 bases at J, with 10 bases between the two ends.

The rearrangement uses TRBV4-1 and TRBJ1-4; 7 bases match TRBD1. V lost 0 bases, J lost 0 bases, and 7 bases stayed unmatched. The CDR3 length is 18 residues. Germline values: CDR1 MGHRA, CDR2 YSYEKL. The CDR3 DNA reads as TGCGCCAGCAGCCAAGACCCGGGACAGCTATCAACTAATGAAAAACTGTTTTTT. Its protein product is CASSQDPGQLSTNEKLFF.

The V call is TRBV7-6, the J call TRBJ2-7; 11 bases fit TRBD1. The V gene end was trimmed by 5 bases and the J gene end by 5 bases; junction bases not matched to a gene: 5. The CDR3 runs 14 residues. The germline V gene has CDR1 SGHVS and CDR2 FNYEAQ. The chain's CDR3 is CASSQGQGGHEQYF. CDR3 in DNA: TGTGCCAGCAGCCAGGGACAGGGGGGACACGAGCAGTACTTC.

The chain combines TRBV5-6 with TRBJ1-5, with D possibly TRBD1 on 6 matching bases. The CDR3 runs to 14 residues. In germline, CDR1 is SGHDT, CDR2 YYEEEE. V lost 0 bases and J 7 bases, leaving 11 bases between the germline ends. CDR3 amino acids: CASSLGPGEQPQHF. The DNA of the CDR3 is TGTGCCAGCAGCTTGGGGCCAGGGGAACAGCCCCAGCATTTT.

CDR3 protein: CASRLQGGDGYTF. CDR3 DNA sequence: TGTGCCAGCAGATTACAGGGAGGGGATGGCTACACCTTC. The chain joins TRBV6-1 to TRBJ1-2; possibly TRBD1 for D (6 bases). Germline V gene data show CDR1 as MNHNS and CDR2 as SASEGT. V was trimmed by 6 bases and J by 6 bases, leaving 14 bases between them. The CDR3 contains 13 residues.

This chain connects TRBV23-1 to TRBJ2-2, with D possibly being TRBD1 (6 bases). TRBV23-1 is sorted into the ORF group, with uncertain function. V shed 6 bases and J shed 0 bases, with 17 bases lying between them. CDR3 size: 17 residues. The CDR3 protein is CASRTKGVLANTGELFF. CDR3 DNA sequence: TGCGCCAGCAGGACGAAGGGGGTTCTCGCGAACACCGGGGAGCTGTTTTTT.

The chain has TRBV5-1 and TRBJ2-5; 10 positions match TRBD1. The CDR3 has 14 residues. Trimming cost V 4 bases and J 5 bases; bases outside gene matches: 5. Germline V gene data show CDR1 as SGHRS and CDR2 as YFSETQ. CDR3 protein: CASSMTGGAETQYF. The CDR3 coding sequence is TGCGCCAGCAGCATGACAGGGGGCGCGGAGACCCAGTACTTC.

V gene TRBV2 combines with J gene TRBJ1-4; a possible D gene is TRBD1 (6 bases). V lost 5 bases and J lost 7, with 14 bases in between. There are 14 residues in the CDR3. In germline, CDR1 is SNHLY, CDR2 FYNNEI. CDR3 coding DNA: TGTGCCAGCAGTCAACAGGGCTTTGGTGAAAAACTGTTTTTT. Translated, it gives CASSQQGFGEKLFF.